The sequence of this T cell receptor beta chain was determined in a study of T cells after somatic rescue of genetic block. Sequencing used immunoSEQ multiplex PCR; TCRdb keeps in-frame clones, though not all of them. The sample carries roughly 71,000 clones, approximately 90% recorded once. Germline CDR1 is MNHEY and CDR2 is SVGAGI. The length of the CDR3 is 14 residues. V shed 4 bases and J shed 1 base, with 10 bases lying between them. The sample holds one count of this clone. This sequence originates from a man under 40. Sequenced sample: peripheral blood mononuclear cells (PBMCs). The chain couples TRBV6-5 to TRBJ1-2, with unresolved D. Here the CDR3 DNA reads TGTGCCAGCAGTTTACAGCCCCGTAACTATGGCTACACCTTC. Encoded protein: CASSLQPRNYGYTF.